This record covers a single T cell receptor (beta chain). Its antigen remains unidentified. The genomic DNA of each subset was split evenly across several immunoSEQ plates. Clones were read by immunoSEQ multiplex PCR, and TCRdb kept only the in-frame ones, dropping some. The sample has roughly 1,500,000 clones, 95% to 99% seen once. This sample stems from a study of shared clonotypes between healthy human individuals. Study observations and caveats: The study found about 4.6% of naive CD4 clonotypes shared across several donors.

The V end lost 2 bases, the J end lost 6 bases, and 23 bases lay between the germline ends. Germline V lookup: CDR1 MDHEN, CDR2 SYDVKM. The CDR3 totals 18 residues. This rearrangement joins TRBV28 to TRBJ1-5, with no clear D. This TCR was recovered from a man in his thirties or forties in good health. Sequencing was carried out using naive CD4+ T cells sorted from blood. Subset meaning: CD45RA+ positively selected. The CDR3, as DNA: TGTGCCAGCAGTTTAGGCCTCCCCGGCCATCGGTTGGGTCAGCCCCAGCATTTT. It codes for CASSLGLPGHRLGQPQHF.